This entry lists 16 T cell receptor beta chains sequenced from one sample in a study of OX40 agonist ivuxolimab in advanced cancers. This table comes from immunoSEQ multiplex PCR, and its TCRdb copy is limited to in-frame clones, with some not included. The table lists 65,000 to 90,000 clones, around 85% of them singletons. The sample here was CD4+ or CD8+ T cells sorted from blood, taken in a trial of the OX40 agonist ivuxolimab. These receptors were obtained from an adult with an advanced solid tumor such as melanoma, head and neck, liver or kidney cancer.

Only one count was recorded for this clone. V is TRBV5-1 and J is TRBJ2-3, with D possibly being TRBD1 (5 bases). V gave up 0 bases and J gave up 6 bases, with 11 bases separating them. Germline values: CDR1 SGHRS, CDR2 YFSETQ. The CDR3 totals 14 residues. The CDR3 reads CASSLASPGDTQYF. For the CDR3, the DNA is TGCGCCAGCAGCTTGGCCAGCCCAGGGGATACGCAGTATTTT.

The rearrangement joins TRBV4-2 to TRBJ2-3; D possibly corresponds to TRBD2 (5 bases). The V end lost 4 bases, the J end lost 6 bases, and 14 bases lay between the germline ends. CDR1 is LGHNA and CDR2 is YNFKEQ in the germline V gene. The CDR3 runs to 14 residues. The CDR3 here is CASSLYRDWDTQYF. DNA of the CDR3: TGTGCCAGCAGCCTGTACCGGGATTGGGATACGCAGTATTTT.

The chain carries TRBV7-2 and TRBJ1-2, with 12 bases identical to TRBD1. V trimming: 1 base; J trimming: 8 bases; junction bases outside the gene matches: 5. The CDR3 has 15 amino acids. Germline lookup yields CDR1 SGHTA and CDR2 FQGNSA. CDR3 DNA sequence: TGTGCCAGCAGCTTAGTGGGACAGGGGGCGGGCGGCTACACCTTC. It is translated as CASSLVGQGAGGYTF.

The genes are TRBV15 and TRBJ2-2; D is ambiguous. This CDR3 has 14 residues. Trimming took off 5 bases at V and 3 bases at J, with 10 bases between the two ends. The germline CDR1 and CDR2 sequences are LNHNV and YYDKDF (reference sequence). The CDR3 spells CATSPPGYTGELFF. In nucleotides, the CDR3 is TGTGCCACCAGCCCCCCCGGATACACCGGGGAGCTGTTTTTT.

The rearrangement links TRBV7-9 to TRBJ2-2; possible D gene TRBD1, 6 bases. This CDR3 is built from 15 residues. Looked up from germline, CDR1 is SEHNR and CDR2 is FQNEAQ (reference sequence). Trimming pared 2 bases from V and 4 bases from J, leaving 11 bases between. The CDR3, as DNA: TGTGCCAGCAGCTTAATAAGACAGGCCACCGGGGAGCTGTTTTTT. Translating it yields CASSLIRQATGELFF.

This clone was seen only a few times. V and J are TRBV5-6 and TRBJ2-7; 7 bases match TRBD2. Germline V gene data show CDR1 as SGHDT and CDR2 as YYEEEE. This CDR3 spans 15 amino acids. Trimming cost V 3 bases and J 4 bases; bases outside gene matches: 10. CDR3 residues: CASSWEGPQNYEQYF. CDR3 bases: TGTGCCAGCAGCTGGGAGGGACCCCAAAATTACGAGCAGTACTTC.

The rearrangement links TRBV7-9 to TRBJ2-1; 10 bases line up with TRBD2. The V gene's germline CDR1 is SEHNR and CDR2 FQNEAQ (reference sequence). The ends lost 3 bases at V and 4 bases at J; junction bases unmatched: 3. The length of the CDR3 is 15 residues. CDR3 DNA: TGTGCCAGCAGCTTTACTAGCGGGACTTACAATGAGCAGTTCTTC. Translating it yields CASSFTSGTYNEQFF. Supplemented by reference TRBV7-9 and TRBJ2-1, the full variable domain reads DTGVSQNPRHKITKRGQNVTFRCDPISEHNRLYWYRQTLGQGPEFLTYFQNEAQLEKSRLLSDRFSAERPKGSFSTLEIQRTEQGDSAMYLCASSFTSGTYNEQFFGPGTRLTVL.

This clone was picked up a small number of times. The chain joins TRBV6-6 to TRBJ2-3; D not resolved. The CDR3 contains 15 residues. The germline V and J ends were trimmed by 6 bases and 0 bases, with 13 bases remaining between them. Germline CDR1 reads MNHNY; CDR2 reads SVGAGI (reference sequence). Here the CDR3 reads CASRPAESSTDTQYF. As DNA, the CDR3 is TGTGCCAGCAGACCCGCGGAGTCTAGCACAGATACGCAGTATTTT.

The gene calls are TRBV10-2 and TRBJ2-7; TRBD1 aligns across 8 bases. Germline CDR1 and CDR2: WSHSY and SAAADI. With 6 bases clipped from V and 3 bases from J, the junction kept 7 bases outside the gene matches. The CDR3 has 14 amino acids. CDR3 nucleotide sequence: TGCGCCAGCAGACTCACAGGGGGGAACTACGAGCAGTACTTC. This translates into CASRLTGGNYEQYF.

This sequence joins TRBV9 and TRBJ2-7; a possible D gene is TRBD2 (6 bases). This CDR3 is built from 15 residues. The germline V gene has CDR1 SGDLS and CDR2 YYNGEE. Trimming removed 4 bases at V and 0 bases at J, with 14 bases between. The CDR3 here is CASSPQVGGSYEQYF. CDR3 bases: TGTGCCAGCAGCCCCCAGGTCGGGGGCTCCTACGAGCAGTACTTC.

The V gene is TRBV6-5, the J gene TRBJ1-1; D gene unclear. CDR1 and CDR2 from the germline V gene are MNHEY and SVGAGI. V lost 0 bases, J lost 5 bases, and 10 bases lay in between. The CDR3 sequence is 14 residues long. CDR3 in DNA: TGTGCCAGCAGTTACTCCCCGCCGGGGACTGAAGCTTTCTTT. Translation: CASSYSPPGTEAFF.

This clone has just a few counts. The V call is TRBV4-1, the J call TRBJ2-7; TRBD1 matches 7 bases. V lost 1 base and J lost 1; bases outside the gene matches: 1. CDR1 and CDR2 from the germline V gene are MGHRA and YSYEKL. CDR3 length: 14 residues. Written as DNA, the CDR3 is TGCGCCAGCAGCCAAGGACAGGGTTCCTACGAGCAGTACTTC. This sequence encodes CASSQGQGSYEQYF.

The rearrangement joins TRBV7-2 to TRBJ1-1; TRBD1 agrees at 8 bases. V was pared by 5 bases and J by 7 bases, with 3 bases of the junction left unmatched. The CDR3 runs to 12 residues. Germline lookup yields CDR1 SGHTA and CDR2 FQGNSA. The CDR3 bases are TGTGCCAGCAGCATAGGACAGGGTGAAGCTTTCTTT. Amino acid sequence: CASSIGQGEAFF.

Written as DNA, the CDR3 is TGTGCCATCAGTGAATTAGATAAGGGGACACCGCAGTACTTC. Translating gives CAISELDKGTPQYF. The V gene is TRBV10-3, the J gene TRBJ2-7; maybe TRBD1 (6 bases). From germline, CDR1 is ENHRY and CDR2 SYGVKD. V lost 3 bases and J lost 9, with 18 bases in between. The CDR3 has 14 amino acids.

V usage is TRBV7-3 and J usage is TRBJ1-2, with TRBD1 as a possible D gene (5 bases). Trimming removed 2 bases at V and 2 bases at J, with 15 bases between. The CDR3 runs to 16 residues. CDR1 is SGHTA and CDR2 is FQGTGA in the germline V gene. In DNA, the CDR3 is TGTGCCAGCAGCTTATATGGGGTCCGGGGGAACTATGGCTACACCTTC. Its translation is CASSLYGVRGNYGYTF.

This chain connects TRBV10-3 to TRBJ2-2; a possible D gene is TRBD1 (5 bases). The CDR3 loop spans 15 amino acids. Germline loops: CDR1 ENHRY, CDR2 SYGVKD. Trimming stripped 0 bases from V and 5 bases from J, with 10 bases between. The CDR3 nucleotides read TGTGCCATCAGTGAGTCGTGGGCAGGGACCGGGGAGCTGTTTTTT. Protein product: CAISESWAGTGELFF.